This T cell receptor beta chain originates from a study of blood T cell repertoires in COVID-19. As for the study in general: Collection of acute and convalescent COVID-19 samples took place in the United States, Italy and Spain. Sources were T cells, B-cell-depleted T cells, or PBMCs; the material itself was cDNA or gDNA.

As processed by the authors: It was from reference gene primer amplification that nucleated cell counts were estimated. This table comes from immunoSEQ multiplex PCR, and its TCRdb copy is limited to in-frame clones, with some not included. The V and J calls and clone size come from that table; D and trimming were worked out from the DNA. The sample lists 93,000 or so clones; approximately 84% were seen once. The CDR3 totals 15 residues. V lost 3 bases and J lost 5; bases outside the gene matches: 3. Germline V lookup: CDR1 SGHAT, CDR2 FQNNGV. Sequencing input: peripheral blood. The genes are TRBV11-2 and TRBJ2-2, with 10 positions matching TRBD2. The clonotype originates from a human donor in a cohort sampled during active COVID-19. CDR3 sequence (DNA): TGTGCCAGCAGCTTGAGCGGGGGGGCGACCGGGGAGCTGTTTTTT. It specifies CASSLSGGATGELFF.